The 20 T cell receptor beta chains below all came from one sample that was sequenced in a study of shared clonotypes between healthy human individuals (dated by TCRdb to about 2020). Library generation was performed with the immunoSEQ multiplex PCR assay. Sourced from immuneACCESS, this table was stored by TCRdb with only in-frame sequences that have V and J called. A share of the clones is absent; for the studies checked, an unresolved V gene accounts for under half, and the remainder has no known explanation. Across this sample there are a few million clones, with roughly 95% seen only once. Roughly 0.13% of the sample is taken by the ten largest. The sample taken for sequencing was naive CD4+ T cells sorted from blood. This specimen's cell subset or site label, per the study, means: CD45RA+ positively selected. The receptors stem from a man aged 18 to 29 in good health.

Of note for this clone: This sample includes further DNA sequences coding for the same CDR3. The chain is built from TRBV5-1 and TRBJ2-1, with no clear D. CDR1 and CDR2 (germline): SGHRS, YFSETQ. CDR3 length: 12 amino acids. Trimming cost V 1 base and J 6 bases, with 5 bases left between them. The DNA for the CDR3 is TGCGCCAGCAGCTTGAGTGGCAATGAGCAGTTCTTC. Its protein product is CASSLSGNEQFF.

V usage is TRBV21-1 and J usage is TRBJ1-6. TRBV21-1 corresponds to a pseudogene. The CDR3 consists of 16 residues. In DNA, the CDR3 is TGTGCCAGCACCCCAAAGGGTCAGCATCTAAATTCACCCCTCCACTTT. Protein sequence: CASTPKGQHLNSPLHF.

The chain uses TRBV7-2 and TRBJ2-2; 12 nucleotides agree with TRBD2. The CDR3 is 15 amino acids. V dropped 6 bases and J dropped 7; count of bases not matched to a gene: 6. Germline CDR1 reads SGHTA; CDR2 reads FQGNSA. CDR3 amino acids: CASRLAGGPGGELFF. In nucleotides, the CDR3 is TGTGCCAGCAGGCTAGCGGGAGGGCCGGGCGGGGAGCTGTTTTTT.

This clone has a single count. The gene calls are TRBV5-6 and TRBJ1-1; possible D gene TRBD1, 5 bases. The CDR3 covers 13 residues. In germline, CDR1 is SGHDT, CDR2 YYEEEE. The V end lost 4 bases, the J end lost 3 bases, and 10 bases lay between the germline ends. The CDR3 loop reads CASSVRGYTEAFF. DNA for the CDR3: TGTGCCAGCAGCGTAAGGGGCTACACTGAAGCTTTCTTT. Full variable domain (remainder filled in from reference TRBV5-6 and TRBJ1-1): DAGVTQSPTHLIKTRGQQVTLRCSPKSGHDTVSWYQQALGQGPQFIFQYYEEEERQRGNFPDRFSGHQFPNYSSELNVNALLLGDSALYLCASSVRGYTEAFFGQGTRLTVV.

The J gene is TRBJ1-4, the V gene TRBV29-1; the D gene is possibly TRBD1 (5 bases). The CDR3 is 14 amino acids. The germline V gene encodes CDR1 SQVTM and CDR2 ANQGSEA. Trimming pared 6 bases from V and 5 bases from J, leaving 16 bases between. CDR3 amino acids: CSVITPQGNEKLFF. The CDR3 DNA follows: TGCAGCGTCATCACGCCCCAGGGAAATGAAAAACTGTTTTTT.

The rearrangement links TRBV6-1 to TRBJ2-3, with D perhaps matching TRBD2 (6 bases). The germline gives CDR1 MNHNS, CDR2 SASEGT. V lost 1 base and J 4 bases, leaving 15 bases between the germline ends. The CDR3 extends over 16 amino acids. CDR3 in amino acids: CASSEEAGWKADTQYF. The CDR3 coding sequence is TGTGCCAGCAGTGAAGAGGCGGGATGGAAGGCAGATACGCAGTATTTT.

The CDR3, as DNA: TGTGCCAGTAGTATAGTTGGGCAGCTTGGCGGAAACACCATATATTTT. The encoded protein is CASSIVGQLGGNTIYF. The chain joins TRBV19 to TRBJ1-3; D gene unclear. The CDR3 sequence is 16 residues long. Trimming stripped 1 base from V and 4 bases from J, with 14 bases between. CDR1 is LNHDA, CDR2 SQIVND, per germline (reference sequence).

This clone was observed once. Mismatch with germline at one junction end may stem from a read error. The V and J genes are TRBV7-7 and TRBJ2-7, with TRBD1 identical over 8 bases. Germline-derived CDR1 and CDR2 are SSHAT and FNYEAQ (reference sequence). The CDR3 totals 17 residues. CDR3 protein: CASSLASRRTGCNEQYF. In DNA form, the CDR3 reads TGTGCTAGCAGCTTAGCCTCCCGAAGGACAGGGTGCAACGAGCAGTACTTC.

This chain uses TRBV5-1 with TRBJ2-1, with 10 bases lining up with TRBD2. The CDR3 sequence is 15 residues long. CDR1 SGHRS and CDR2 YFSETQ come from the germline V gene. V lost 1 base to trimming and J lost 8 bases; unmatched junction nucleotides: 6. In nucleotides, the CDR3 is TGCGCCAGCAGCTTGTTTGGGACTAGCGACCATGAGCAGTTCTTC. The encoded protein is CASSLFGTSDHEQFF.

The J gene is TRBJ1-1, the V gene TRBV6-5; D unclear. The V gene lost 10 bases and the J gene lost 9 bases, with 24 bases spanning the gap. Looked up from germline, CDR1 is MNHEY and CDR2 is SVGAGI. The CDR3 contains 14 residues. For the CDR3, the DNA is TGTGCCATACACCGAGGACTCGACGGAAGTCAAGCTTTCTTT. Its protein product is CAIHRGLDGSQAFF.

The rearrangement links TRBV21-1 to TRBJ2-5; the D call of TRBD2 is as the table states it, not checked on the DNA. TRBV21-1 is marked as a pseudogene. The CDR3 totals 17 residues. DNA of the CDR3: TGTGCCAGCAGCATAGGGGGAGCTAGCGGGAGGGAGGAGACCCAGTACTTC. Amino acid sequence: CASSIGGASGREETQYF.

The chain links TRBV7-2 to TRBJ2-7; D possibly corresponds to TRBD1 (7 bases). Trimming pared 5 bases from V and 3 bases from J, leaving 17 bases between. Per germline, CDR1 SGHTA and CDR2 FQGNSA. The CDR3 is 15 amino acids. The CDR3 coding sequence is TGTGCCAGCAGCCGCGGATCAGGGGGACTCTACGAGCAGTACTTC. Translated, it gives CASSRGSGGLYEQYF.

The J gene is TRBJ2-3, the V gene TRBV7-2; D uncertain. Germline CDR1 and CDR2: SGHTA and FQGNSA. The CDR3 runs 13 residues. Trimming stripped 2 bases from V and 4 bases from J, with 7 bases between. This chain's CDR3 is CASSLISSDTQYF. CDR3 nucleotides: TGTGCCAGCAGCTTAATTTCATCAGATACGCAGTATTTT.

The chain uses TRBV2 and TRBJ1-2; unclear D gene. The germline CDR1 and CDR2 sequences are SNHLY and FYNNEI. The germline V and J ends were trimmed by 3 bases and 2 bases, with 7 bases remaining between them. The CDR3 contains 13 residues. The CDR3 here is CASSDGMNYGYTF. Here the CDR3 DNA reads TGTGCCAGCAGTGATGGGATGAACTATGGCTACACCTTC.

This chain joins TRBV28 and TRBJ2-4, with 7 positions matching TRBD1. The V gene's germline CDR1 is MDHEN and CDR2 SYDVKM. V lost 4 bases and J lost 3; bases outside the gene matches: 15. The length of the CDR3 is 18 residues. CDR3 amino acids: CASSSTVGTAYGKNIQYF. The DNA of the CDR3 is TGTGCCAGCAGTTCCACCGTCGGGACAGCGTATGGCAAAAACATTCAGTACTTC.

V usage is TRBV5-1 and J usage is TRBJ1-1; TRBD1 aligns across 9 bases. This CDR3 comprises 17 residues. Germline V gene lookup returns CDR1 SGHRS and CDR2 YFSETQ. V dropped 4 bases and J dropped 0; count of bases not matched to a gene: 10. The CDR3 region is CASSLDRGGSMNTEAFF. The CDR3 DNA follows: TGCGCCAGCAGCCTGGACAGGGGAGGGTCCATGAACACTGAAGCTTTCTTT. Based on the CDR3 plus reference TRBV5-1 and TRBJ1-1, the full variable domain is KAGVTQTPRYLIKTRGQQVTLSCSPISGHRSVSWYQQTPGQGLQFLFEYFSETQRNKGNFPGRFSGRQFSNSRSEMNVSTLELGDSALYLCASSLDRGGSMNTEAFFGQGTRLTVV.

V usage is TRBV5-4 and J usage is TRBJ2-1; D is undetermined. CDR3 length: 13 amino acids. V was cut by 2 bases and J by 8 bases, with 11 bases left in between. Germline CDR1 SGHNT, CDR2 YYREEE (reference sequence). As DNA, the CDR3 is TGTGCCAGCAGCTTCGCCATGGGTGATGAGCAGTTCTTC. Protein product: CASSFAMGDEQFF.

The rearrangement joins TRBV6-5 to TRBJ1-6, with D perhaps TRBD1 (5 bases). The CDR3 sequence is 16 residues long. Germline CDR1 MNHEY, CDR2 SVGAGI. Trimming took off 2 bases at V and 10 bases at J, with 18 bases between the two ends. This CDR3 is CASSYGRGAGRSPLHF. The CDR3 DNA sequence: TGTGCCAGCAGTTACGGCCGGGGCGCCGGTCGATCACCCCTCCACTTT.

The chain recombines TRBV19 with TRBJ1-5; possible D gene TRBD1, 5 bases. CDR1 is LNHDA, CDR2 SQIVND, per germline (reference sequence). V shed 4 bases and J shed 4 bases, with 11 bases lying between them. This CDR3 has 14 amino acids. This CDR3 is CASSTGKTNQPQHF. In nucleotides, the CDR3 is TGTGCCAGTAGTACAGGGAAAACAAATCAGCCCCAGCATTTT.

J is TRBJ1-2 and V is TRBV5-4; D possibly corresponds to TRBD1 (5 bases). Trimming removed 5 bases at V and 4 bases at J, with 12 bases between. Germline CDR1 and CDR2: SGHNT and YYREEE (reference sequence). This CDR3 spans 13 amino acids. In DNA, the CDR3 is TGTGCCAGCAGTTGGGACGGAATCTATGGCTACACCTTC. It is translated as CASSWDGIYGYTF.